The next 6 T cell receptor beta chains were all read from a single sample in a study of T cell responses to AZD1222 COVID-19 vaccine. TCRdb keeps only in-frame clones here, not all; method: immunoSEQ multiplex PCR. The sample lists roughly 92,000 clones; roughly 91% were seen once. The sequences come from peripheral blood, collected 28 days after the second AZD1222 dose. The receptors derive from an adult who received the AZD1222 COVID-19 vaccine.

The chain joins TRBV6-5 to TRBJ2-3, with 9 bases that match TRBD2. This CDR3 is 15 amino acids long. The V and J ends lost 6 bases and 1 base, in that order; junction bases with no gene match: 5. Germline V CDR1 and CDR2: MNHEY, SVGAGI. The CDR3 DNA reads TGTGCCAGCAGAAGCGTAGCGGGGGGCACAGATACGCAGTATTTT. As protein: CASRSVAGGTDTQYF.

The chain has TRBV11-1 and TRBJ2-5; D remains ambiguous. The CDR3 loop spans 13 amino acids. The germline V and J ends were trimmed by 3 bases and 0 bases, with 5 bases remaining between them. Germline CDR1 and CDR2: SGHAT and FQDESV (reference sequence). The CDR3 region has the DNA TGTGCCAGCAGCTTCAGCGACCAAGAGACCCAGTACTTC. Its protein is CASSFSDQETQYF.

V and J are TRBV28 and TRBJ1-5, with D unclear. Looked up from germline, CDR1 is MDHEN and CDR2 is SYDVKM. V was clipped by 2 bases and J by 7 bases, with 12 bases between them. The CDR3 is 14 residues long. The CDR3, as DNA: TGTGCCAGCAGTTTACACGGGGTGGGCCAGCCCCAGCATTTT. Translating gives CASSLHGVGQPQHF. Complete variable domain (other parts from reference TRBV28 and TRBJ1-5): DVKVTQSSRYLVKRTGEKVFLECVQDMDHENMFWYRQDPGLGLRLIYFSYDVKMKEKGDIPEGYSVSREKKERFSLILESASTNQTSMYLCASSLHGVGQPQHFGDGTRLSIL.

This clone was found once. The chain employs TRBV7-6 and TRBJ1-3; 8 nucleotides agree with TRBD1. This CDR3 region has 15 residues. Trimming cost V 3 bases and J 3 bases; bases outside gene matches: 4. Germline CDR1 is SGHVS and CDR2 is FNYEAQ. The CDR3 DNA reads as TGTGCCAGCAGCTTCAACACAGGGGGTGGAAACACCATATATTTT. Its protein is CASSFNTGGGNTIYF. The full variable domain, rest sourced from reference TRBV7-6 and TRBJ1-3, is GAGVSQSPRYKVTKRGQDVALRCDPISGHVSLYWYRQALGQGPEFLTYFNYEAQQDKSGLPNDRFSAERPEGSISTLTIQRTEQRDSAMYRCASSFNTGGGNTIYFGEGSWLTVV.

This clone has more than one count but fewer than ten. The rearrangement joins TRBV6-6 to TRBJ1-1; D not certain. The germline V and J ends were trimmed by 2 bases and 4 bases, with 8 bases remaining between them. Germline lookup yields CDR1 MNHNY and CDR2 SVGAGI (reference sequence). The CDR3 is 13 amino acids. The DNA of the CDR3 is TGTGCCAGCAGTTACGGCAGCCCCACTGAAGCTTTCTTT. It encodes CASSYGSPTEAFF.

The J gene is TRBJ2-5, the V gene TRBV29-1; weak D call: TRBD2 (6 bases). Germline V gives CDR1 SQVTM, CDR2 ANQGSEA. Trimming pared 5 bases from V and 5 bases from J, leaving 9 bases between. The CDR3 loop spans 11 amino acids. As DNA, the CDR3 is TGCAGCGTTCTAGGGAGGGAGACCCAGTACTTC. Translated: CSVLGRETQYF.